Below, 2 T cell receptor beta chains from the same sample are listed, as sequenced in a study of shared clonotypes between healthy human individuals. Profiling relied on immunoSEQ multiplex PCR, and the TCRdb table lists in-frame clones only, not all of them. The sample includes approximately 620,000 clones, around 97% of them seen just once. Sequencing was carried out using naive CD4+ T cells sorted from blood. Specified subset: CD45RA+ positively selected. Source of these receptors: a woman aged 30 to 39 in good health.

This clone was observed a single time. The chain is built from TRBV9 and TRBJ2-1, with 7 positions matching TRBD1. Losses at the gene ends were 3 bases for V and 9 bases for J; bases not matched to a gene: 12. The CDR3 has 15 amino acids. Per the germline V gene, CDR1 is SGDLS and CDR2 is YYNGEE. CDR3 amino acids: CASSDRIDRVSEQFF. The CDR3, as DNA: TGTGCCAGCAGCGATCGAATTGACAGGGTGAGTGAGCAGTTCTTC.

The V and J genes are TRBV5-4 and TRBJ2-3; perhaps TRBD2 as D (6 bases). Trimming left V 1 base short and J 4 bases short, with 10 bases between. This CDR3 is 14 amino acids long. Germline CDR1 and CDR2: SGHNT and YYREEE (reference sequence). In DNA, the CDR3 is TGTGCCAGCAGCTTGTTTGGCGGGGCAGATACGCAGTATTTT. It yields the protein CASSLFGGADTQYF.